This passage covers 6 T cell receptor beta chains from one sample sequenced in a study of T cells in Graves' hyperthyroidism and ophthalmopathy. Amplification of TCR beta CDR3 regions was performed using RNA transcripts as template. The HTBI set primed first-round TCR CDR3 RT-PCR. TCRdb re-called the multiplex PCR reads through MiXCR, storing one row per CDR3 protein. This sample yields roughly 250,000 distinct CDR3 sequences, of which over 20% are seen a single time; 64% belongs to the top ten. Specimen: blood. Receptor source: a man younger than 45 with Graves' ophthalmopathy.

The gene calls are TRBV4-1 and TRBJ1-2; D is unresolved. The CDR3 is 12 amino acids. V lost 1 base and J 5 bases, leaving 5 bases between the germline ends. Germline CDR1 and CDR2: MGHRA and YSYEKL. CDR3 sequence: CASSQGRYGYTF. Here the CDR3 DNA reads TGCGCCAGCAGCCAAGGCAGATATGGCTACACCTTC.

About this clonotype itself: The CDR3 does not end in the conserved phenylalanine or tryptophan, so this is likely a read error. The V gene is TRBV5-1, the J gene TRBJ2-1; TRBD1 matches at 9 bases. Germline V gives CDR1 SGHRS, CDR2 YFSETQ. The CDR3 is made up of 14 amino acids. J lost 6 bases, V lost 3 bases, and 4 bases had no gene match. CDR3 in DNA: TGCGCCAGCAGCTCCCGGACAGGGGTCAATGAGCAGTTCCTC. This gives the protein CASSSRTGVNEQFL.

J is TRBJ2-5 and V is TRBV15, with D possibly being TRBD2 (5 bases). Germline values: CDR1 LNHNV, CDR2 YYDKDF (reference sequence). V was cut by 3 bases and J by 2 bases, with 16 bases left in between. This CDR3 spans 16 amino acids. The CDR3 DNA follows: TGTGCCACCAGCAGTCCTCAAGCGGCGACACAAGAGACCCAGTACTTC. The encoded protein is CATSSPQAATQETQYF.

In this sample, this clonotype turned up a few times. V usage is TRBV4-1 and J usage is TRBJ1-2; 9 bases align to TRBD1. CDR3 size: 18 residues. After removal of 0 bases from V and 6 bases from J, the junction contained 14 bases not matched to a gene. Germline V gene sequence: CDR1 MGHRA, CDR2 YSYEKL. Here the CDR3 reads CASSQEGWGQGVLDGYTF. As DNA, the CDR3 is TGCGCCAGCAGCCAAGAGGGTTGGGGACAGGGAGTGTTGGATGGCTACACCTTC.

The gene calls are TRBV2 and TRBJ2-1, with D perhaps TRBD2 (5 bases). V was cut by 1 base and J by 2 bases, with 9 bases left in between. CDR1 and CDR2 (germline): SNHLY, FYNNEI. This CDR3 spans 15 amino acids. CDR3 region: CASSEGAAPYNEQFF. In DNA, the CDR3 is TGTGCCAGCAGTGAAGGAGCGGCCCCCTACAATGAGCAGTTCTTC. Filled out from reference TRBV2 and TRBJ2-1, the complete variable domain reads EPEVTQTPSHQVTQMGQEVILRCVPISNHLYFYWYRQILGQKVEFLVSFYNNEISEKSEIFDDQFSVERPDGSNFTLKIRSTKLEDSAMYFCASSEGAAPYNEQFFGPGTRLTVL.

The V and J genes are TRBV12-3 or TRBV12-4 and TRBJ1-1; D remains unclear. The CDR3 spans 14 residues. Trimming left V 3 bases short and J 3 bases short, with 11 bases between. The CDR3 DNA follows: TGTGCCAGCAGTTTTCGGCCGGTAGACACTGAAGCTTTCTTT. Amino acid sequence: CASSFRPVDTEAFF.